Listed below are T cell receptor beta chains from one sample, sequenced in a study of Graves' ophthalmopathy and Graves' hyperthyroidism. TCRdb itself ran the multiplex PCR reads through MiXCR, one entry per CDR3 protein. Counted here are about 220,000 distinct CDR3 sequences, 20% to 25% occurring once; the ten biggest clones make up around 45%. The sample was peripheral blood. Every receptor here comes from a woman in her forties or fifties with Graves' ophthalmopathy. CDR3s include the opening cysteine and the closing phenylalanine or tryptophan. The D gene is left open where the match is weak. The size entry is marked missing in some rows and otherwise reads once, few, many or a size class.

V gene	J gene	clone size	D gene	CDR3 length	CDR3 DNA	CDR3 protein
TRBV12-3/TRBV12-4	TRBJ2-5	many	-	13	TGTGCCAGCAGTAGGGCAGCCCAAGAGACCCAGTACTTC	CASSRAAQETQYF
TRBV10-3	TRBJ1-2	many	-	13	TGTGCCATCAGTGAGGCAGGGTCCTATGGCTACACCTTC	CAISEAGSYGYTF
TRBV6-5	TRBJ1-5	many	-	13	TGTGCCAGCAGTTACACAGGAAATCAGCCCCAGCATTTT	CASSYTGNQPQHF
TRBV20-1	TRBJ1-1	many	TRBD1	14	TGCAGTGCTGACAGGGGCGGGGTGGTCACTGAAGCTTTCTTT	CSADRGGVVTEAFF
TRBV30	TRBJ2-5	few	-	13	TGTGCCTCAAACGGGAATCTGGGAGAGACCCAGTACTTC	CASNGNLGETQYF
TRBV6-5	TRBJ1-2	-	-	13	TGTGCCAGTCGTTCACAGGGTAACTATGGCTACACCTTC	CASRSQGNYGYTF
TRBV6-1	TRBJ1-2	-	TRBD1	14	TGTGCCAGCAGGGAAGGTGGGACAGGATCTGGCTACACCTTC	CASREGGTGSGYTF
TRBV20-1	TRBJ2-7	many	-	15	TGCAGTGCTAGACCCACTAGTTACTCCTCCTACGAGCAGTACTTC	CSARPTSYSSYEQYF
TRBV29-1	TRBJ2-5	-	TRBD1	15	TGCAGCGTTGAAGATCGGGACAGGGGGCGCGAGACCCAGTACTTC	CSVEDRDRGRETQYF
TRBV30	TRBJ1-1	few	-	13	TGTGCCGGAAAGGACAAAAGATCCACCCAAGCTTTCTTT	CAGKDKRSTQAFF
TRBV27	TRBJ2-7	-	-	15	TGTGCCAGCAGACCGGGATACAGGAACTCCTACGAGCAGTACTTC	CASRPGYRNSYEQYF
TRBV11-1	TRBJ2-7	many	-	14	TGTGCCAGCAGCGTTTCCCCCGGGTACTACGAGCAGTACTTC	CASSVSPGYYEQYF
TRBV6-1	TRBJ1-1	many	-	16	TGTGCCAGCAGTGGACATAATTGGGGCAGAAACACTGAAGCTTTCTTT	CASSGHNWGRNTEAFF
TRBV27	TRBJ1-2	many	-	13	TGTGCCAGCAGTCCGGACATTCGCTATGGCTACACCTTC	CASSPDIRYGYTF
TRBV6-2/TRBV6-3	TRBJ1-1	many	-	15	TGTGCCAGCAGACCCTCCCGGGGGGGGCGGACTGAAGCTTTCTTT	CASRPSRGGRTEAFF
TRBV28	TRBJ1-2	many	-	12	TGTGCCAGCAGCTCCAGCAACTATGGCTACACCTTC	CASSSSNYGYTF
TRBV7-8	TRBJ2-5	-	TRBD2	15	TGTGCCAGCAGCTTAGTAGCGGGAGTTTCAGAGACCCAGTACTTC	CASSLVAGVSETQYF
TRBV29-1	TRBJ2-7	-	-	12	TGCAGCGTCGTACAGGTGAACTACGAGCAGTACTTC	CSVVQVNYEQYF
TRBV28	TRBJ2-5	-	TRBD1	17	TGTGCCAGCAGTTCTTCCCCCGCCCAGGGGGCTCGGAAGACCCAGTACTTC	CASSSSPAQGARKTQYF
TRBV6-2/TRBV6-3	TRBJ2-7	-	-	13	TGTGCCAGCAGCCGAAGAGACTCCTACGAGCAGTACTTC	CASSRRDSYEQYF
TRBV24-1	TRBJ2-7	-	-	13	TGTGGCACCAGTGGCGGCGCTCGCTACGAGCAGTACTTC	CGTSGGARYEQYF
TRBV11-1	TRBJ1-1	many	TRBD1	17	TGTGCCAGCAACGTGAGGGGGACAGGGGATCTGAACACTGAAGCTTTCTTT	CASNVRGTGDLNTEAFF
TRBV19	TRBJ2-5	many	TRBD2	15	TGTGCCAGTAGCGGGACTAGCGGGGCACAAGAGACCCAGTACTTC	CASSGTSGAQETQYF
TRBV27	TRBJ1-2	few	TRBD1	15	TGTGCCAGCAGTGCGTGGGACAGGGAGTTGGGTGGCTACACCTTC	CASSAWDRELGGYTF
TRBV19	TRBJ1-6	many	-	14	TGTGCCAGTAATGGAGGGACTCACAATTCACCCCTCCACTTT	CASNGGTHNSPLHF
TRBV6-1	TRBJ2-3	-	TRBD2	15	TGTGCCAGCACTAGACTAGCGGGAAGCGAGGATACGCAGTATTTT	CASTRLAGSEDTQYF
TRBV3-1	TRBJ2-7	-	-	13	TGTGCCAGCAGCCGCCACGGCCCCTACGAGCAGTACTTC	CASSRHGPYEQYF
TRBV5-1	TRBJ1-3	few	-	15	TGCGCCAGCAGCTTGGAGCTCCGCTCTGGAAACACCATATATTTT	CASSLELRSGNTIYF
TRBV18	TRBJ2-1	few	TRBD2	17	TGTGCCAGCTCACCACCAATTTTAGCGGGAGGGCGGAATGAGCAGTTCTTC	CASSPPILAGGRNEQFF
TRBV11-2	TRBJ2-7	many	TRBD2	16	TGTGCCAGCAGCCCCAAGGGGACTAGCGGGTTCTACGAGCAGTACTTC	CASSPKGTSGFYEQYF
TRBV28	TRBJ1-2	many	TRBD1	14	TGTGCCAGCAGTTATGGGGACAGCAACTATGGCTACACCTTC	CASSYGDSNYGYTF